Each of the 2 T cell receptor beta chains below was sequenced from the same sample in a study of blood T cell repertoires in COVID-19. Some clones are missing from TCRdb's copy, which holds only in-frame ones; the method was immunoSEQ multiplex PCR. The sample carries fewer than 85,000 clones, approximately 77% recorded once. Sequencing was done on a sample of peripheral blood. These receptors were taken from a man in his 70s with COVID-19, enrolled during active disease.

The sample holds one count of this clone. The chain joins TRBV30 to TRBJ2-7, with 7 bases aligning to TRBD2. V shed 6 bases, J shed 6 bases, and the junction held 11 bases outside the gene matches. Germline CDR1 GTSNPN, CDR2 SVGIG (reference sequence). The CDR3 runs to 13 residues. The CDR3 DNA is TGTGCCTGTTTCCCCGGGGGGAACGGCGAGCAGTACTTC. Translated, it gives CACFPGGNGEQYF.

This rearrangement joins TRBV4-2 to TRBJ2-1, with TRBD2 as a possible D gene (5 bases). This CDR3 is built from 15 residues. With 1 base removed from V and 0 bases from J, the gap between germline ends came to 7 bases. Germline V gives CDR1 LGHNA, CDR2 YNFKEQ. As DNA, the CDR3 is TGTGCCAGCAGCCAAGGCGGGCGCTCCTACAATGAGCAGTTCTTC. This encodes CASSQGGRSYNEQFF.